What follows describes a single T cell receptor beta chain. Its matching antigen is unknown. The protocol was immunoSEQ multiplex PCR, while the TCRdb copy is restricted to in-frame clones and leaves out a portion. The repertoire holds about 72,000 clones, about 90% seen once, with more than 4.5% in the top ten. These data belong to a study of OX40 agonist ivuxolimab in advanced cancers. Study summary: At doses from 0.01 to 10 mg/kg, patients were given intravenous ivuxolimab every 2 weeks. Patients treated during dose escalation were battling hepatocellular carcinoma, melanoma, renal cell or head and neck cancer.

Autoimmune disease history or systemic immunosuppression was exclusionary. The CDR3 sequence is 11 residues long. V lost 7 bases and J lost 4, with 8 bases in between. Germline V gene sequence: CDR1 SGHNT, CDR2 YYREEE (reference sequence). General study findings and limits: Some nonresponders also had low normalized T-cell clonal expansion.

This TCR was sampled from an adult with an advanced solid tumor such as melanoma, head and neck, liver or kidney cancer. The input for sequencing was CD4+ or CD8+ T cells sorted from blood, taken in a trial of the OX40 agonist ivuxolimab. The J gene is TRBJ1-2, the V gene TRBV5-4; D gene unclear. CDR3 sequence reads: CASQEGYGYTF. The CDR3 DNA reads as TGTGCCAGCCAAGAGGGCTATGGCTACACCTTC.